This T cell receptor beta chain was sequenced during a study of T cell repertoires and Cas9 in healthy adults (dated by TCRdb to the late 2010s). Some background on the complete study: Multi-effector potency, cytotoxicity and lineage determination within the CD4 and CD8 compartments were characterized for SpCas9-reactive T cells. The study examined preexisting T cell immunity against the Streptococcus pyogenes Cas9 nuclease (SpCas9) used in CRISPR gene editing. The paper's findings and limits, for the study overall: A preexisting SpCas9-directed effector T cell response was described as ubiquitous among the healthy humans studied. Proliferation and function of SpCas9-reactive effector T cells were reported to be mitigated in vitro by SpCas9-reactive regulatory T cells.

Donors were healthy humans. V is pared back by 7 bases and J by 2 bases, with 16 bases lying between the germline termini. CDR1 MDHEN and CDR2 SYDVKM were looked up in the germline V gene. The CDR3, from cysteine to phenylalanine, totals 15 residues. CDR3 DNA is the only sequence kept; it has 45 bases, read in frame from the first base. Comment on this clone: The sample holds no much larger clone one base away, and base qualities are not on file.

Library preparation employed the immunoSEQ multiplex PCR assay. TCRdb obtained this table from immuneACCESS and retained in-frame rearrangements with V and J assigned. These tables miss some clones; where compared with another copy, unresolved V genes account for less than half of the shortfall, and the remainder is unexplained. The sample yields about 480 clones; roughly 81% were counted once. The ten biggest clones cover approximately 20% of the sample. The sequence was collected from a human donor in good health. Specimen: SpCas9-reactive CD4+ effector T cells (CD137+, CD154-, CD25-, CD127+) from PBMCs; culture status not recorded. What this sample's cell subset or site label stands for: SpCas9-reactive effector T cells. The V and J segments used are TRBV28 and TRBJ2-3, with a weak D call of TRBD1 (5 bases match). The CDR3 has the sequence CASTVGRAVTDTQYF. In nucleotide form, the sequence is TGTGCCAGCACCGTGGGCAGGGCGGTCACAGATACGCAGTATTTT.